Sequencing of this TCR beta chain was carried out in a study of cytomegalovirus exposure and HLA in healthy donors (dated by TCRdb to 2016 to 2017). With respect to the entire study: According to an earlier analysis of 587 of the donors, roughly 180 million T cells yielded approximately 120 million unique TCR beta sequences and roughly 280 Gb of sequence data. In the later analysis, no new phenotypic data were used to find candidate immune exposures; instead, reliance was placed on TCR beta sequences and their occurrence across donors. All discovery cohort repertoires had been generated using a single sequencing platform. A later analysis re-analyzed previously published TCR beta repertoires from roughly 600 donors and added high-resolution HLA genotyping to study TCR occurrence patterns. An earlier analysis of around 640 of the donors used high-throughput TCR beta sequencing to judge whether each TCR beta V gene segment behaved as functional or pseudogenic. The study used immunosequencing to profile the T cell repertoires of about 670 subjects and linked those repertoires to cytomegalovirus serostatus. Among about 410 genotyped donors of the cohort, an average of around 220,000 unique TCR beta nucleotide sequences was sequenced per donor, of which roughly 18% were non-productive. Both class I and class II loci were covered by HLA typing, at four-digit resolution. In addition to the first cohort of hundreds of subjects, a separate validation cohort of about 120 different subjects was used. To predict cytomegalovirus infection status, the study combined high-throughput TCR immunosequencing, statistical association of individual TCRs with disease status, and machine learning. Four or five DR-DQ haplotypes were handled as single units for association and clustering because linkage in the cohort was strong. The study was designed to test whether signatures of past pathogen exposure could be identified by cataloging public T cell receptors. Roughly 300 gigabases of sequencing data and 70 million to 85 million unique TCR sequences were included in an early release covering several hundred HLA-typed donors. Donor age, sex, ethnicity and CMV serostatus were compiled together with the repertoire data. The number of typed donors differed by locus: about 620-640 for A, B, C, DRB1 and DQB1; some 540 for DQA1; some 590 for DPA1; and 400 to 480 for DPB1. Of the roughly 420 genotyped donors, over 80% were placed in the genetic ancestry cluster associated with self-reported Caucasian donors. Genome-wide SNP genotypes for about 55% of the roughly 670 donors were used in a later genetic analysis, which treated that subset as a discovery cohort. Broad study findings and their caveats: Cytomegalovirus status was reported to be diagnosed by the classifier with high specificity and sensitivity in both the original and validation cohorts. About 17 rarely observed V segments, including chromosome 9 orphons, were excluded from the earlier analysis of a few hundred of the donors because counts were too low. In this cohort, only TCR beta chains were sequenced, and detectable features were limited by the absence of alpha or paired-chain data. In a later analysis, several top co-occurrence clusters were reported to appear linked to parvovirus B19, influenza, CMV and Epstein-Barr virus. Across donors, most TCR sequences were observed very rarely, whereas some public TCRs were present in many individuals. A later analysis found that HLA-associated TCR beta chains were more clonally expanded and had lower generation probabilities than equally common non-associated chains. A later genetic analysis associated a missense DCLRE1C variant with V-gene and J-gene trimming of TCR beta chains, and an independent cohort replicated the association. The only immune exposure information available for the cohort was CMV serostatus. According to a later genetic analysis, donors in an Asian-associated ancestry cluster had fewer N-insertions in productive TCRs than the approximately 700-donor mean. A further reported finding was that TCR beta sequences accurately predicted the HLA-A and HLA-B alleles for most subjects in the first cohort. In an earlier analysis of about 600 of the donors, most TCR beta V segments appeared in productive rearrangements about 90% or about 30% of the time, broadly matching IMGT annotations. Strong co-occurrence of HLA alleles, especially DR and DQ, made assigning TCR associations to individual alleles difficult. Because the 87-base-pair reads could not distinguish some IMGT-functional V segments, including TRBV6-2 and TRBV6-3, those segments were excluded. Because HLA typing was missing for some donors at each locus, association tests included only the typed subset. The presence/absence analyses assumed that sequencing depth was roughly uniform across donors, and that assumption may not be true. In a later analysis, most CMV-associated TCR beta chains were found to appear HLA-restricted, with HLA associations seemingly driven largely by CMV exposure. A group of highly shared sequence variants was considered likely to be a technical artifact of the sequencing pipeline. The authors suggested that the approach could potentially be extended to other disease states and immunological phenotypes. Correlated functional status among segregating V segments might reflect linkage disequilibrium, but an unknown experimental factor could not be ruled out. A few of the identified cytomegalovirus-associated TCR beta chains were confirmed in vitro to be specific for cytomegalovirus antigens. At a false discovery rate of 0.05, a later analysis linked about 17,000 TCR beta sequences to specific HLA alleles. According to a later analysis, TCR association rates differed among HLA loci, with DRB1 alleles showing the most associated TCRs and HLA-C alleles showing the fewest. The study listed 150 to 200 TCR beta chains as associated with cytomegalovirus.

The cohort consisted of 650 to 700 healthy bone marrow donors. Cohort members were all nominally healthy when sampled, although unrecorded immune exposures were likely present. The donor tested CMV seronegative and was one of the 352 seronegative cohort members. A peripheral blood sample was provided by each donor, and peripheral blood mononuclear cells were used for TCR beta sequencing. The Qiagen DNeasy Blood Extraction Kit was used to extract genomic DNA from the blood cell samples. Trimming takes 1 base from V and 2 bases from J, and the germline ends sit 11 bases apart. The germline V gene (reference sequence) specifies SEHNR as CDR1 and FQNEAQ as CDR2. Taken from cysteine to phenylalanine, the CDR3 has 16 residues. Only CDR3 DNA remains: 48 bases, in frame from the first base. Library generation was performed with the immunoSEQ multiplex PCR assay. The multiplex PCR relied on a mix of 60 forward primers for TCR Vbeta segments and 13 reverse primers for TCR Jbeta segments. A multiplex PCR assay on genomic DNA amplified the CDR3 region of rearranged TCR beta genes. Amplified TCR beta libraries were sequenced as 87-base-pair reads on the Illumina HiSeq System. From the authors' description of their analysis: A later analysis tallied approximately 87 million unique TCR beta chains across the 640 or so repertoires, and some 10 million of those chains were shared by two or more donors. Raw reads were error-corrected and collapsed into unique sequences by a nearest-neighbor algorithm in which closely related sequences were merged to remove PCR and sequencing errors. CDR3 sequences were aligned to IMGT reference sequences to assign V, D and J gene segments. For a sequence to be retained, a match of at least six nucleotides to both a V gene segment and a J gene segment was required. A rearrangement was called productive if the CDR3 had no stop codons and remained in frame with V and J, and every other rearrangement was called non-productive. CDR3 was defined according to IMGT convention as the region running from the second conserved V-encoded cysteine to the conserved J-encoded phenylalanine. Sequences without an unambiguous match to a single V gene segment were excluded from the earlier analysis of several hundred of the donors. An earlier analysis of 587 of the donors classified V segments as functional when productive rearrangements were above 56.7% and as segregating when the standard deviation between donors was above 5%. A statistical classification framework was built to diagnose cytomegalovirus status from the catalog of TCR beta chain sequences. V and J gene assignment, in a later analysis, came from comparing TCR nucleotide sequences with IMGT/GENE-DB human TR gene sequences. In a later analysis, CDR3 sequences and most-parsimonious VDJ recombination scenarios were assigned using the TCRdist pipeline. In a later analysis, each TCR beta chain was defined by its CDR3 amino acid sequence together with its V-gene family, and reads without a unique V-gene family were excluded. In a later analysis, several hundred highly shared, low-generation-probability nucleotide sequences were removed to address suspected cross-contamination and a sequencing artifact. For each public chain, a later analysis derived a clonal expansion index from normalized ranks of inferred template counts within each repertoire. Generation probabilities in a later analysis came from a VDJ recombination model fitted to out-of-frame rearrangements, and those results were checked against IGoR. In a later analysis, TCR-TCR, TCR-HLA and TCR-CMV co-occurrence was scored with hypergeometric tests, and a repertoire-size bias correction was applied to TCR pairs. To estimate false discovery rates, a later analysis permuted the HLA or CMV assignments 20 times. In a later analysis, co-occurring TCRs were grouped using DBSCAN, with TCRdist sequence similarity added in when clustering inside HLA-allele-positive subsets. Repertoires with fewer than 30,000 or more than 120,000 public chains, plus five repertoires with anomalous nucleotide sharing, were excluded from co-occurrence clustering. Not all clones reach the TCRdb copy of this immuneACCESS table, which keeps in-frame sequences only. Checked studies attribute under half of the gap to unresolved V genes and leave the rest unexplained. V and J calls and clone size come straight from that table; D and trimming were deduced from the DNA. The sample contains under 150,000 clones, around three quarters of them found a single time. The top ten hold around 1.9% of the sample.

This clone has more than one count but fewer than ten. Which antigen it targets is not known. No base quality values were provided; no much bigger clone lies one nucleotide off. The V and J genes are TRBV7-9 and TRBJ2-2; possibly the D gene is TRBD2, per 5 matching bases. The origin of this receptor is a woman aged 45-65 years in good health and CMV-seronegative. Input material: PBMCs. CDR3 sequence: CASSLVGGQNTGELFF. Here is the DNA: TGTGCCAGCAGCTTAGTAGGAGGCCAAAACACCGGGGAGCTGTTTTTT.